The TCR beta chain described here comes from a study of cytomegalovirus exposure and HLA in healthy donors. Study findings and constraints: Across donors, sequencing depth was assumed by presence/absence analyses to be roughly uniform. According to the study, 160 or so TCR beta chains were cytomegalovirus-associated. Differences between HLA loci emerged in a later analysis of TCR association rates, with DRB1 most and HLA-C fewest.

The length of the CDR3 is 15 residues. Germline assignment: CDR1 LNHDA and CDR2 SQIVND (reference sequence). The V end was cut by 6 bases, the J end by 0 bases, with 12 bases between. The PCR had 60 Vbeta and 13 Jbeta primers. Using immunoSEQ multiplex PCR, the repertoire was profiled, and TCRdb retains in-frame clones only, with some absent. Altogether fewer than 250,000 clones are present, about 75% being singletons, with the ten largest covering 1.5% to 2%. Of note for this clone: Its antigen remains unidentified.

The chain is built from TRBV19 and TRBJ1-5; TRBD1 might be the D (6 bases). This sequence originates from a woman in her 30s in good health and CMV-seronegative. Sequenced material: PBMCs. The CDR3 DNA follows: TGTGCCAGTAGCCAGGGGAAGTATAGCAATCAGCCCCAGCATTTT. Translated, it gives CASSQGKYSNQPQHF.